A single sample gave rise to the 24 T cell receptor beta chains below, sequenced in a study of shared clonotypes between healthy human individuals. Sequenced by immunoSEQ multiplex PCR; TCRdb stores in-frame clones only, minus some. The sample gives about a million clones, 60% to 80% of which show up once; approximately 0.95% is in the top ten. The sample was memory CD4+ T cells from PBMCs. Described subset: CD45RA-negative fraction. The receptors stem from a man aged 18 to 29 in good health. Some clones in this sample may be carry-over from other donors' samples.

V usage is TRBV4-1 and J usage is TRBJ2-7; the match to TRBD2 covers 12 bases. Germline trimming cut 2 bases from V and 3 bases from J; bases unmatched to any gene: 5. Germline CDR1 MGHRA, CDR2 YSYEKL. This CDR3 is 16 amino acids long. CDR3 residues: CASSQLPLAGGYEQYF. CDR3 in DNA: TGCGCCAGCAGCCAACTTCCACTAGCGGGAGGCTACGAGCAGTACTTC.

This clone was counted once. The rearrangement uses TRBV30 and TRBJ2-4, with TRBD1 matching over 7 bases. V gave up 7 bases and J gave up 5 bases; unmatched junction bases: 11. Looked up from germline, CDR1 is GTSNPN and CDR2 is SVGIG (reference sequence). The CDR3 covers 14 residues. The CDR3 DNA follows: TGTGCCTCCGACAGGGTGACGTCGGAAAACATTCAGTACTTC. It yields the protein CASDRVTSENIQYF.

This clone was observed a few times. The chain links TRBV28 to TRBJ2-7; TRBD1 aligns across 7 bases. There are 12 residues in the CDR3. Losses at the gene ends were 6 bases for V and 4 bases for J; bases not matched to a gene: 3. CDR1 MDHEN and CDR2 SYDVKM come from the germline V gene. In DNA form, the CDR3 reads TGTGCCAGCAGACAGACAGGGTACGAGCAGTACTTC. As protein: CASRQTGYEQYF.

The chain is built from TRBV11-3 and TRBJ2-5; no reliable D call. CDR3 length equals 15 residues. V was pared by 2 bases and J by 2 bases, with 12 bases between. The germline V gene encodes CDR1 SGHNT and CDR2 YENEEA. CDR3 protein: CASSLIHGEQETQYF. The CDR3 coding sequence is TGTGCCAGCAGCTTAATCCACGGAGAGCAAGAGACCCAGTACTTC.

The chain employs TRBV4-2 and TRBJ1-1; no clear D gene. The V gene lost 5 bases and the J gene lost 6 bases, with 22 bases spanning the gap. Germline loops: CDR1 LGHNA, CDR2 YNFKEQ. CDR3 length: 16 residues. The CDR3: CASSFSSSGFGAEAFF. The CDR3 bases are TGTGCCAGCAGCTTCTCCTCCTCCGGGTTTGGTGCTGAAGCTTTCTTT.

This chain connects TRBV28 to TRBJ1-1; weak D call: TRBD1 (5 bases). The CDR3 has 15 residues. Deletions cut 4 bases from V and 1 base from J, with 13 bases between. The germline CDR1 and CDR2 sequences are MDHEN and SYDVKM. The CDR3 DNA follows: TGTGCCAGCAGTTCATGGACACCTGAGAACACTGAAGCTTTCTTT. Residues: CASSSWTPENTEAFF.

The chain combines TRBV5-4 with TRBJ2-3; D is undetermined. This CDR3 comprises 14 residues. V was pared by 4 bases and J by 0 bases, with 9 bases between. Germline assignment: CDR1 SGHNT and CDR2 YYREEE (reference sequence). Here the CDR3 DNA reads TGTGCCAGCAGCAATTGGGGTAGCACAGATACGCAGTATTTT. Encoded protein: CASSNWGSTDTQYF. Full variable domain (rest looked up from reference TRBV5-4 and TRBJ2-3): ETGVTQSPTHLIKTRGQQVTLRCSSQSGHNTVSWYQQALGQGPQFIFQYYREEENGRGNFPPRFSGLQFPNYSSELNVNALELDDSALYLCASSNWGSTDTQYFGPGTRLTVL.

Note on this clone: It differs at one base from a far larger clone, so likely a read error. The same CDR3 arises from other DNA sequences in this sample as well. The rearrangement links TRBV6-5 to TRBJ1-1; 8 positions agree with TRBD1. V dropped 6 bases and J dropped 3; count of bases not matched to a gene: 0. The CDR3 is 12 amino acids. In germline, CDR1 is MNHEY, CDR2 SVGAGI. CDR3 in amino acids: CASRQGDTEAFF. CDR3 nucleotide sequence: TGTGCCAGCAGACAGGGGGACACTGAAGCTTTCTTT.

The chain carries TRBV5-1 and TRBJ1-2; 11 bases line up with TRBD1. V lost 7 bases to trimming and J lost 6 bases; unmatched junction nucleotides: 11. Germline V gene lookup returns CDR1 SGHRS and CDR2 YFSETQ. This CDR3 comprises 15 residues. CDR3 loop: CASSKGDRGSDGYTF. The CDR3 DNA is TGCGCCAGCTCCAAAGGGGACAGGGGGTCGGATGGCTACACCTTC.

In regard to this clone: The sample holds other DNA sequences that translate to the same CDR3. V usage is TRBV9 and J usage is TRBJ2-7; 8 nucleotides align to TRBD1. The CDR3 consists of 14 residues. From germline, CDR1 is SGDLS and CDR2 YYNGEE. V dropped 1 base and J dropped 3; count of bases not matched to a gene: 3. DNA of the CDR3: TGTGCCAGCAGCGTAACAGGGGGGAGCTACGAGCAGTACTTC. As protein: CASSVTGGSYEQYF.

This chain links TRBV28 with TRBJ2-7; 11 bases fit TRBD2. With V trimmed by 2 bases and J by 5 bases, 8 bases remained unmatched. Germline values: CDR1 MDHEN, CDR2 SYDVKM. CDR3 length: 16 amino acids. In nucleotides, the CDR3 is TGTGCCAGCAGTTTAATTACTAGCGGGAGAGGGGACGAGCAGTACTTC. This sequence encodes CASSLITSGRGDEQYF.

This chain uses TRBV11-3 with TRBJ2-7; D possibly corresponds to TRBD1 (6 bases). The V end was cut by 3 bases, the J end by 5 bases, with 14 bases between. Looked up from germline, CDR1 is SGHNT and CDR2 is YENEEA. This CDR3 has 14 residues. CDR3: CASSFRGSENEQYF. The CDR3 DNA is TGTGCCAGCAGCTTCAGGGGTTCGGAAAACGAGCAGTACTTC. Combining the CDR3 with reference TRBV11-3 and TRBJ2-7 gives the whole variable domain EAGVVQSPRYKIIEKKQPVAFWCNPISGHNTLYWYLQNLGQGPELLIRYENEEAVDDSQLPKDRFSAERLKGVDSTLKIQPAELGDSAVYLCASSFRGSENEQYFGPGTRLTVT.

This clone appeared once. The chain is built from TRBV7-9 and TRBJ1-5, with D tentatively TRBD1 (5 bases). CDR3 length: 13 residues. V lost 10 bases to trimming and J lost 3 bases, with 13 bases between them. Per germline, CDR1 SEHNR and CDR2 FQNEAQ (reference sequence). CDR3 sequence (DNA): TGTGCCACCTCGGGAGGGGTCAATCAGCCCCAGCATTTT. It codes for CATSGGVNQPQHF.

The chain joins TRBV6-6 to TRBJ2-2; D is undetermined. Germline-derived CDR1 and CDR2 are MNHNY and SVGAGI (reference sequence). This CDR3 has 12 residues. V lost 5 bases and J 6 bases, leaving 7 bases between the germline ends. The CDR3 spells CASSLKPGELFF. DNA of the CDR3: TGTGCCAGCAGTCTTAAGCCCGGGGAGCTGTTTTTT.

This clone was detected a few times. The gene calls are TRBV11-2 and TRBJ1-1, with 12 bases matching TRBD1. The CDR3 covers 18 residues. V lost 5 bases, J lost 6 bases, and 16 bases stayed unmatched. From germline, CDR1 is SGHAT and CDR2 FQNNGV. CDR3 region: CASSNRDRGLYSVAEAFF. For the CDR3, the DNA is TGTGCCAGCAGCAACCGGGACAGGGGGCTGTATTCTGTTGCTGAAGCTTTCTTT.

About this clone itself: The junction differs from germline at one of its ends, possibly a read error. This sequence joins TRBV6-5 and TRBJ1-1; a possible D gene is TRBD1 (5 bases). This CDR3 has 15 residues. CDR1 is MNHEY and CDR2 is SVGAGI in the germline V gene. The CDR3, as DNA: TGTGCCAGCAGGCCCCCCGGGACTGGGAGAACTGGAGCTTTCTTT. This codes for CASRPPGTGRTGAFF.

This clone was detected only once. A read error may be the cause here, since a much bigger clone is one base away. In the same sample, other DNA sequences code for this CDR3. This rearrangement joins TRBV28 to TRBJ1-5; 8 bases map to TRBD1. V lost 5 bases to trimming and J lost 5 bases; unmatched junction nucleotides: 5. Germline-derived CDR1 and CDR2 are MDHEN and SYDVKM. The CDR3 is 14 residues long. CDR3 sequence: CASSIGQGYQPQHF. CDR3 sequence (DNA): TGTGCCAGCAGTATAGGACAGGGCTATCAGCCCCAGCATTTT.

This clone has a count of ten or more. The chain recombines TRBV18 with TRBJ2-1; 11 bases are a match to TRBD1. Germline-derived CDR1 and CDR2 are KGHSH and LQKENI. This CDR3 is built from 18 residues. V shed 4 bases, J shed 7 bases, and the junction held 15 bases outside the gene matches. CDR3 protein: CASSRSPGSGTGGNEQFF. The CDR3 nucleotides are TGTGCCAGCTCACGCTCTCCCGGATCCGGGACAGGGGGTAATGAGCAGTTCTTC.

This chain links TRBV2 with TRBJ1-5, with D uncertain. CDR1 and CDR2 (germline): SNHLY, FYNNEI. With 6 bases removed from V and 4 bases from J, the gap between germline ends came to 13 bases. The CDR3 totals 14 residues. The DNA of the CDR3 is TGTGCCAGCAGCCCGACAAGTTTAAATCAGCCCCAGCATTTT. Translation gives CASSPTSLNQPQHF.

The chain carries TRBV4-2 and TRBJ1-1; D not certain. V lost 3 bases, J lost 0 bases, and 14 bases lay in between. Per germline, CDR1 LGHNA and CDR2 YNFKEQ. The CDR3 spans 16 residues. DNA of the CDR3: TGTGCCAGCAGCCAGGAGGTCGCTGGCATGAACACTGAAGCTTTCTTT. Encoded protein: CASSQEVAGMNTEAFF.

The chain is built from TRBV28 and TRBJ1-4, with D possibly being TRBD1 (5 bases). The CDR3 spans 14 residues. Trimming pared 2 bases from V and 4 bases from J, leaving 8 bases between. Germline lookup yields CDR1 MDHEN and CDR2 SYDVKM. The CDR3 loop reads CASSLSQGNEKLFF. The DNA of the CDR3 is TGTGCCAGCAGTTTAAGCCAGGGTAATGAAAAACTGTTTTTT.

This clone was detected a few times. V and J are TRBV18 and TRBJ1-1, with D tentatively TRBD1 (5 bases). CDR1 and CDR2 (germline): KGHSH, LQKENI. The ends were cut back, 5 bases at V and 1 base at J, with 8 bases in the middle. This CDR3 has 13 amino acids. This CDR3 is CASSFGTNTEAFF. The CDR3 DNA reads as TGTGCCAGCTCATTCGGGACGAACACTGAAGCTTTCTTT.

This chain uses TRBV2 with TRBJ1-4, with 8 bases matching TRBD1. The germline gives CDR1 SNHLY, CDR2 FYNNEI. This CDR3 comprises 17 residues. V shed 6 bases and J 8 bases; nucleotides not matched to a gene: 17. CDR3 protein: CASRAIAGGAPGEKLFF. CDR3 in DNA: TGTGCCAGCAGAGCAATAGCAGGGGGCGCGCCCGGGGAAAAACTGTTTTTT.

In the case of this clone: Just one base apart from a much larger clone, this may be a read error. This chain connects TRBV13 to TRBJ1-2, with D perhaps TRBD1 (5 bases). The length of the CDR3 is 12 residues. The germline CDR1 and CDR2 sequences are PRHDT and FYEKMQ (reference sequence). Trimming took 6 bases from V and 2 from J, leaving 7 bases between them. CDR3 bases: TGTGCCAGCAGTCCAGGGAACTATGGCTACACCTTC. This sequence encodes CASSPGNYGYTF.